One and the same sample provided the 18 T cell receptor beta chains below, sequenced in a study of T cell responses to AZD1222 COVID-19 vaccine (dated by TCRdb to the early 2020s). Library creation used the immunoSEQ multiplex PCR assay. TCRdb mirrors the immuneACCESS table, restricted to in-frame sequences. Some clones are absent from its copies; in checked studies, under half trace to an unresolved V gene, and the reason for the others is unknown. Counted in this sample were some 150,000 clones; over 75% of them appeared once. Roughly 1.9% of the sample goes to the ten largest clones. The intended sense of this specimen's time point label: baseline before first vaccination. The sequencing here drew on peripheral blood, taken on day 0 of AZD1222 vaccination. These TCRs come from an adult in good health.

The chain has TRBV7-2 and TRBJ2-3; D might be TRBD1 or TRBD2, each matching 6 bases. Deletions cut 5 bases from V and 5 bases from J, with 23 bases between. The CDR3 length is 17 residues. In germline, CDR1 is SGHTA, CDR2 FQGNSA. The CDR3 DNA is TGTGCCAGCAGCAAAGGGGGGAGAGGGGTGTGGGTAGATACGCAGTATTTT. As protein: CASSKGGRGVWVDTQYF.

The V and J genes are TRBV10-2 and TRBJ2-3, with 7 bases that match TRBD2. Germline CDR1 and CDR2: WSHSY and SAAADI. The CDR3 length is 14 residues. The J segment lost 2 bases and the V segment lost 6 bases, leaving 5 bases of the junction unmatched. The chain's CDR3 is CASSTTSDTDTQYF. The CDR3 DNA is TGCGCCAGCAGCACTACTAGCGACACAGATACGCAGTATTTT.

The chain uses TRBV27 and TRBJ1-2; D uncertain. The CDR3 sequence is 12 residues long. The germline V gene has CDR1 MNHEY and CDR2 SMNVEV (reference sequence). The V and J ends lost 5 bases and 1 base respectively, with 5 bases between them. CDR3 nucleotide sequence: TGTGCCAGCAGTCCCAATAACTATGGCTACACCTTC. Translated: CASSPNNYGYTF.

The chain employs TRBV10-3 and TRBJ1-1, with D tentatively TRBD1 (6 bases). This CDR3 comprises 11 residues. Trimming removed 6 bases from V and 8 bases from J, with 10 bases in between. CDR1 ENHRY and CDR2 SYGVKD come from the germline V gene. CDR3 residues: CAIRGGQEAFF. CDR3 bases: TGTGCCATCAGGGGGGGCCAAGAAGCTTTCTTT.

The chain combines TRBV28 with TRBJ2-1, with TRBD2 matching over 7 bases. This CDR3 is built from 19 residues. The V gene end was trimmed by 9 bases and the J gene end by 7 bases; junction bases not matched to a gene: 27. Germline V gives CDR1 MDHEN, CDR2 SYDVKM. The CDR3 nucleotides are TGTGCCAGTAAGGGACTTCTTAGCGGGCCCCTACACTCGGTAAATGAGCAGTTCTTC. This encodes CASKGLLSGPLHSVNEQFF.

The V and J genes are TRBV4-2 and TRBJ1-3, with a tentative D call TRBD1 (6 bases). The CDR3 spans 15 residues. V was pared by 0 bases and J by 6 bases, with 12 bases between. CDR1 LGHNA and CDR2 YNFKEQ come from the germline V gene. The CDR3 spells CASSQDSQGENTIYF. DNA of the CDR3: TGTGCCAGCAGCCAAGACTCACAGGGAGAAAACACCATATATTTT.

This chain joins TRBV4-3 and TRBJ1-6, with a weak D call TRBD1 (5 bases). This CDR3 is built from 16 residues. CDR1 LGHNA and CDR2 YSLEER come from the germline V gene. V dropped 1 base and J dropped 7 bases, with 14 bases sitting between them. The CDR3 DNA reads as TGCGCCAGCAGCCAAGGGGAAGCCAGGGTGAATTCACCCCTCCACTTT. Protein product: CASSQGEARVNSPLHF.

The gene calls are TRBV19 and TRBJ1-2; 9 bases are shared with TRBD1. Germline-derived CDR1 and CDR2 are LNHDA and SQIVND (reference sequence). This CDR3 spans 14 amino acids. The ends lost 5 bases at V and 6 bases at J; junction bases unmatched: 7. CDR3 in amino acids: CASSLSGTGNGYTF. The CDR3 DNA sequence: TGTGCCAGTAGTCTCTCCGGGACAGGGAATGGCTACACCTTC.

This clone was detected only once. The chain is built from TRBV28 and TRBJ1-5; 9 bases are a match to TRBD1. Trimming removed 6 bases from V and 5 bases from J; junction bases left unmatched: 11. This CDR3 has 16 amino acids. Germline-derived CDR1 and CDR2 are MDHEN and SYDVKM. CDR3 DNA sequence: TGTGCCAGCAGGGGCGCGGGGACAGGGTTCGATCAGCCCCAGCATTTT. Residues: CASRGAGTGFDQPQHF. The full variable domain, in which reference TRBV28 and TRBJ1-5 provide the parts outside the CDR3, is DVKVTQSSRYLVKRTGEKVFLECVQDMDHENMFWYRQDPGLGLRLIYFSYDVKMKEKGDIPEGYSVSREKKERFSLILESASTNQTSMYLCASRGAGTGFDQPQHFGDGTRLSIL.

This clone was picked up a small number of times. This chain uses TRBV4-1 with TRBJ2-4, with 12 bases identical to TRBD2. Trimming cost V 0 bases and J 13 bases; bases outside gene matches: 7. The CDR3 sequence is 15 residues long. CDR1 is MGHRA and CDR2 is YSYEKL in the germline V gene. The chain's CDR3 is CASSQELAGGLQQYF. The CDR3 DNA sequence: TGCGCCAGCAGCCAAGAGCTAGCGGGAGGGCTTCAACAGTACTTC.

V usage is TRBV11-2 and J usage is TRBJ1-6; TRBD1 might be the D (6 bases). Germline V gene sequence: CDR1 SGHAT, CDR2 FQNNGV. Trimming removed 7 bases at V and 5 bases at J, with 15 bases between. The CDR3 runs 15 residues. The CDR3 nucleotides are TGTGCCAGCAACAGAGGGGGGATGAATAATTCACCCCTCCACTTT. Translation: CASNRGGMNNSPLHF.

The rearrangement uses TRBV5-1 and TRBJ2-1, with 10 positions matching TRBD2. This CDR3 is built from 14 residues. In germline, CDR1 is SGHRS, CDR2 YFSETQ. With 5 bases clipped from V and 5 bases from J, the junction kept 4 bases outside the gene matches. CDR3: CASRAGLADNEQFF. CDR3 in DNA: TGCGCCAGCAGAGCTGGACTAGCGGACAATGAGCAGTTCTTC.

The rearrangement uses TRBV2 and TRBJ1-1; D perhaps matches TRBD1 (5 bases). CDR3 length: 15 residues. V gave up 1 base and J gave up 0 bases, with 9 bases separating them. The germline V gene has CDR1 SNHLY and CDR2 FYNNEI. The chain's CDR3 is CASSEDRSMNTEAFF. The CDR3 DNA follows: TGTGCCAGCAGTGAAGACAGGTCCATGAACACTGAAGCTTTCTTT.

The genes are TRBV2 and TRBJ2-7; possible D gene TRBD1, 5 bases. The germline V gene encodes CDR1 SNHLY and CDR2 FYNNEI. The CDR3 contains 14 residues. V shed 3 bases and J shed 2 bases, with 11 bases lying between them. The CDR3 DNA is TGTGCCAGCAGTGATACGACAGCTCCCTACGAGCAGTACTTC. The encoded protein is CASSDTTAPYEQYF.

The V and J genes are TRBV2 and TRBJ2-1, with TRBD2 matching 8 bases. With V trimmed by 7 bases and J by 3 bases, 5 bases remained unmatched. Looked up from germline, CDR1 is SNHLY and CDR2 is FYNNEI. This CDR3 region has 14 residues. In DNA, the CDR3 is TGTGCCAGCAATGGGCTAGCGGGCTACAATGAGCAGTTCTTC. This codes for CASNGLAGYNEQFF.

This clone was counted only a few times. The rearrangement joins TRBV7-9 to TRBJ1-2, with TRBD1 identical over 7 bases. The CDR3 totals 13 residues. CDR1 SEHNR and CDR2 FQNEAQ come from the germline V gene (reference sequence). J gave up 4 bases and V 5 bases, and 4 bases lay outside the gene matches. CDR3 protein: CASSMGQLYGYTF. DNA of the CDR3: TGTGCCAGCAGCATGGGACAGCTCTATGGCTACACCTTC.

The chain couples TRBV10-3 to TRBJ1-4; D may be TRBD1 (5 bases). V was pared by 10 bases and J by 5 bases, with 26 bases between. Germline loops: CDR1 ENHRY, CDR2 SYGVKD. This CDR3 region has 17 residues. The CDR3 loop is CASPEAGVQLRNEKLFF. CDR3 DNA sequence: TGTGCCAGCCCCGAAGCGGGGGTACAACTAAGGAATGAAAAACTGTTTTTT.

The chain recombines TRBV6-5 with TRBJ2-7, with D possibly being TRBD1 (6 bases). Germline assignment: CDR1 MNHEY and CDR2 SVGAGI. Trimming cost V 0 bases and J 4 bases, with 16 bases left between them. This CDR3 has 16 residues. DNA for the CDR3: TGTGCCAGCAGTTACTCTGAAAAGACAGGACGATACGAGCAGTACTTC. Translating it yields CASSYSEKTGRYEQYF.